This TCR beta chain was found in a study of blood T cells in healthy people across ages. The CDR3 totals 15 residues. Trimming took off 6 bases at V and 3 bases at J, with 16 bases between the two ends. Germline V gives CDR1 MDHEN, CDR2 SYDVKM. A second roughly 7 to 11 cycle PCR used barcoded and J-beta primers. MiXCR, applied by TCRdb to the 5' RACE reads, yields one record per CDR3 protein. Here the sample spans more than 600,000 distinct CDR3 sequences, 25% being singletons. Notes on this clonotype: Antigen unknown.

Donors were healthy Caucasian individuals from Russia aged roughly 6 to 90. Study results and limitations: With unsorted PBMCs, a conclusive comparison of naive versus antigen-experienced cells was not possible.

This sample was also put to use in a study of T cells of mothers and their children.

The chain joins TRBV28 to TRBJ2-3; no clear D. The source is a boy between 10 and 17 years old in good health. Sequenced sample: blood. Here the CDR3 DNA reads TGTGCCAGCAGCCCCAGATGGGATGGAACAGATACGCAGTATTTT. Its protein product is CASSPRWDGTDTQYF. The full variable domain, in which reference TRBV28 and TRBJ2-3 provide the parts outside the CDR3, is DVKVTQSSRYLVKRTGEKVFLECVQDMDHENMFWYRQDPGLGLRLIYFSYDVKMKEKGDIPEGYSVSREKKERFSLILESASTNQTSMYLCASSPRWDGTDTQYFGPGTRLTVL.